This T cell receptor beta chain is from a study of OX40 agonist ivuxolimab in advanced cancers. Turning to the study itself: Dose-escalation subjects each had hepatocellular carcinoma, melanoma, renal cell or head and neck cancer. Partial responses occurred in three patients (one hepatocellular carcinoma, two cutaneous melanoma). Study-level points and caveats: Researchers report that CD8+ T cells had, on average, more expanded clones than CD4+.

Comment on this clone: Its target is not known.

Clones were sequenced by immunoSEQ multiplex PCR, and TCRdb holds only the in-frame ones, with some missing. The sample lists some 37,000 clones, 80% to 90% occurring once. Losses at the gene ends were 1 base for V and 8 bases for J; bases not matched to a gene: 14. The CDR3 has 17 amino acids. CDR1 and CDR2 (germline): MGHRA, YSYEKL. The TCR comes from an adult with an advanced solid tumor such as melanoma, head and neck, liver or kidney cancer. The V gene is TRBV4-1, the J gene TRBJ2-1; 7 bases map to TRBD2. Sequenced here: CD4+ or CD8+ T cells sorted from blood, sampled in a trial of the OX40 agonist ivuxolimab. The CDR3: CASSQGWGVAGLDEQFF. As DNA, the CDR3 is TGCGCCAGCAGCCAAGGCTGGGGGGTAGCGGGCTTAGATGAGCAGTTCTTC.